Listed below are T cell receptor beta chains from one sample, sequenced in a study of blood T cell repertoires in COVID-19. The method was immunoSEQ multiplex PCR; TCRdb's version includes in-frame clones alone and lacks a portion of them. This table has approximately 120,000 clones, around 81% appearing once. The sample consisted of peripheral blood. The origin of the receptors is a woman between 50 and 59 years old with acute or convalescent COVID-19. CDR3s include the opening cysteine and the closing phenylalanine or tryptophan. The order of the fields is clone size, D gene, J gene, CDR3 length, V gene, CDR3 protein, CDR3 DNA. The D gene is left open where the match is weak. Size tells how often a clone was seen (once, few, many) or the class of an expanded clone, and some rows leave it out.

clone size: NA; D gene: TRBD1; J gene: TRBJ1-2; CDR3 length: 14; V gene: TRBV28; CDR3 protein: CASSPGGGNYGYTF; CDR3 DNA: TGTGCCAGCAGTCCAGGGGGCGGTAACTATGGCTACACCTTC
clone size: NA; D gene: TRBD1; J gene: TRBJ2-7; CDR3 length: 17; V gene: TRBV4-2; CDR3 protein: CASSQATWSGQLYEQYF; CDR3 DNA: TGTGCCAGCAGCCAAGCTACATGGTCGGGACAGCTCTACGAGCAGTACTTC
clone size: NA; D gene: TRBD1; J gene: TRBJ1-6; CDR3 length: 14; V gene: TRBV11-1; CDR3 protein: CASSFGQGGSPLHF; CDR3 DNA: TGTGCCAGCAGCTTCGGACAGGGTGGATCACCCCTCCACTTT
clone size: NA; D gene: NA; J gene: TRBJ1-2; CDR3 length: 15; V gene: TRBV10-3; CDR3 protein: CAISDTGRGSGGYTF; CDR3 DNA: TGTGCCATCAGTGATACCGGCAGGGGATCGGGTGGCTACACCTTC
clone size: once; D gene: NA; J gene: TRBJ1-2; CDR3 length: 16; V gene: TRBV5-1; CDR3 protein: CASSLGGLPNVYGYTF; CDR3 DNA: TGCGCCAGCAGCTTGGGTGGGCTCCCTAATGTCTATGGCTACACCTTC
clone size: NA; D gene: NA; J gene: TRBJ2-1; CDR3 length: 17; V gene: TRBV3-1/TRBV3-2; CDR3 protein: CASSSLGGSRIDNEQFF; CDR3 DNA: TGTGCCAGCAGCTCCCTAGGGGGATCTCGTATAGACAATGAGCAGTTCTTC
clone size: NA; D gene: TRBD1; J gene: TRBJ1-1; CDR3 length: 13; V gene: TRBV18; CDR3 protein: CASSPGQETEAFF; CDR3 DNA: TGTGCCAGCTCACCTGGACAGGAGACTGAAGCTTTCTTT
clone size: once; D gene: NA; J gene: TRBJ2-2; CDR3 length: 14; V gene: TRBV6-1; CDR3 protein: CASSEQVLTGELFF; CDR3 DNA: TGTGCCAGCAGTGAACAGGTCCTCACCGGGGAGCTGTTTTTT
clone size: NA; D gene: NA; J gene: TRBJ1-4; CDR3 length: 17; V gene: TRBV6-1; CDR3 protein: CASSEAAGIATNEKLFF; CDR3 DNA: TGTGCCAGCAGTGAAGCTGCAGGGATCGCAACTAATGAAAAACTGTTTTTT
clone size: NA; D gene: TRBD2; J gene: TRBJ2-1; CDR3 length: 15; V gene: TRBV6-4; CDR3 protein: CASNTSGRGGDEQFF; CDR3 DNA: TGTGCCAGCAATACTAGCGGGAGAGGTGGGGATGAGCAGTTCTTC
clone size: NA; D gene: TRBD2; J gene: TRBJ2-1; CDR3 length: 19; V gene: TRBV7-9; CDR3 protein: CASSLGSGTSGGRNNEQFF; CDR3 DNA: TGTGCCAGCAGCTTAGGTTCCGGGACTAGCGGGGGAAGGAACAATGAGCAGTTCTTC
clone size: many; D gene: NA; J gene: TRBJ2-2; CDR3 length: 18; V gene: TRBV5-1; CDR3 protein: CASSPHLTGYQDTGELFF; CDR3 DNA: TGCGCCAGCAGCCCCCATCTTACAGGGTATCAAGACACCGGGGAGCTGTTTTTT
clone size: NA; D gene: TRBD1; J gene: TRBJ1-5; CDR3 length: 17; V gene: TRBV6-7; CDR3 protein: CASSLGQEFISNQPQHF; CDR3 DNA: TGTGCCAGCAGTTTAGGACAGGAGTTCATTAGCAATCAGCCCCAGCATTTT
clone size: NA; D gene: NA; J gene: TRBJ1-1; CDR3 length: 11; V gene: TRBV20-1; CDR3 protein: CSASGGTEAFF; CDR3 DNA: TGCAGTGCTTCGGGGGGAACTGAAGCTTTCTTT
clone size: NA; D gene: TRBD1; J gene: TRBJ2-7; CDR3 length: 11; V gene: TRBV7-8; CDR3 protein: CASSKGQEQYF; CDR3 DNA: TGTGCCAGCAGCAAGGGACAGGAGCAGTACTTC
clone size: few; D gene: NA; J gene: TRBJ1-2; CDR3 length: 14; V gene: TRBV19; CDR3 protein: CASSIDRGSSGYTF; CDR3 DNA: TGTGCCAGTAGTATAGATCGGGGGAGTAGTGGCTACACCTTC
clone size: NA; D gene: NA; J gene: TRBJ1-5; CDR3 length: 15; V gene: TRBV2; CDR3 protein: CASSDYRANTQPQHF; CDR3 DNA: TGTGCCAGCAGTGACTACAGGGCGAATACTCAGCCCCAGCATTTT
clone size: NA; D gene: NA; J gene: TRBJ2-2; CDR3 length: 12; V gene: TRBV3-1/TRBV3-2; CDR3 protein: CASSRGNGELFF; CDR3 DNA: TGTGCCAGCAGCAGGGGGAACGGGGAGCTGTTTTTT
clone size: NA; D gene: TRBD2; J gene: TRBJ2-1; CDR3 length: 17; V gene: TRBV5-1; CDR3 protein: CASSLGYEREAYNEQFF; CDR3 DNA: TGCGCCAGCAGCTTGGGGTACGAGCGGGAGGCATACAATGAGCAGTTCTTC
clone size: few; D gene: TRBD1; J gene: TRBJ1-6; CDR3 length: 14; V gene: TRBV6-2/TRBV6-3; CDR3 protein: CASSAGQGVSPLHF; CDR3 DNA: TGTGCCAGCAGTGCGGGACAGGGAGTCTCACCCCTCCACTTT
clone size: NA; D gene: NA; J gene: TRBJ1-6; CDR3 length: 13; V gene: TRBV5-8; CDR3 protein: CASRWQYNSPLHF; CDR3 DNA: TGTGCCAGCAGATGGCAGTATAATTCACCCCTCCACTTT
clone size: NA; D gene: TRBD1; J gene: TRBJ1-3; CDR3 length: 16; V gene: TRBV7-9; CDR3 protein: CASSPTGVVSGNTIYF; CDR3 DNA: TGTGCCAGCAGCCCGACAGGGGTCGTCTCTGGAAACACCATATATTTT
clone size: NA; D gene: TRBD1; J gene: TRBJ1-5; CDR3 length: 17; V gene: TRBV6-4; CDR3 protein: CASSDVRTGAINQPQHF; CDR3 DNA: TGTGCCAGCAGTGACGTTCGGACAGGAGCAATTAATCAGCCCCAGCATTTT
clone size: few; D gene: NA; J gene: TRBJ1-1; CDR3 length: 13; V gene: TRBV3-1/TRBV3-2; CDR3 protein: CASSQGSDTEAFF; CDR3 DNA: TGTGCCAGCAGCCAAGGCAGCGACACTGAAGCTTTCTTT
clone size: NA; D gene: TRBD2; J gene: TRBJ2-1; CDR3 length: 15; V gene: TRBV3-1/TRBV3-2; CDR3 protein: CASSQWTSGSNEQFF; CDR3 DNA: TGTGCCAGCAGCCAATGGACTAGCGGGAGCAATGAGCAGTTCTTC
clone size: few; D gene: NA; J gene: TRBJ2-1; CDR3 length: 15; V gene: TRBV28; CDR3 protein: CASSFRGRVIDEQFF; CDR3 DNA: TGTGCCAGCAGTTTTAGGGGGAGGGTCATAGATGAGCAGTTCTTC
clone size: NA; D gene: TRBD1; J gene: TRBJ2-5; CDR3 length: 16; V gene: TRBV7-9; CDR3 protein: CASSSLSVGTGETQYF; CDR3 DNA: TGTGCCAGCAGCTCCCTGTCTGTTGGGACAGGAGAGACCCAGTACTTC
clone size: NA; D gene: TRBD1; J gene: TRBJ1-1; CDR3 length: 13; V gene: TRBV19; CDR3 protein: CASTLTGGAAAFF; CDR3 DNA: TGTGCCAGTACGTTGACAGGGGGCGCGGCCGCTTTCTTT
clone size: NA; D gene: NA; J gene: TRBJ1-6; CDR3 length: 13; V gene: TRBV5-5; CDR3 protein: CASSLTLVPPLHF; CDR3 DNA: TGTGCCAGCAGCTTGACCTTAGTGCCACCCCTCCACTTT
clone size: once; D gene: NA; J gene: TRBJ2-1; CDR3 length: 16; V gene: TRBV5-1; CDR3 protein: CASSVESSGRYNEQFF; CDR3 DNA: TGCGCCAGCAGCGTCGAAAGCTCAGGTCGGTACAATGAGCAGTTCTTC
clone size: NA; D gene: NA; J gene: TRBJ2-2; CDR3 length: 13; V gene: TRBV10-3; CDR3 protein: CAIGAANTGELFF; CDR3 DNA: TGTGCCATCGGGGCGGCGAACACCGGGGAGCTGTTTTTT
clone size: NA; D gene: TRBD1; J gene: TRBJ2-7; CDR3 length: 15; V gene: TRBV5-1; CDR3 protein: CASSRDRGSSYEQYF; CDR3 DNA: TGCGCCAGCAGCCGAGACAGGGGGAGCTCCTACGAGCAGTACTTC
clone size: NA; D gene: TRBD2; J gene: TRBJ2-7; CDR3 length: 15; V gene: TRBV5-4; CDR3 protein: CASSISSGDAYEQYF; CDR3 DNA: TGTGCCAGCAGCATATCTAGCGGGGACGCCTACGAGCAGTACTTC
clone size: once; D gene: TRBD1; J gene: TRBJ2-1; CDR3 length: 17; V gene: TRBV28; CDR3 protein: CASSERAGTGLSNEQFF; CDR3 DNA: TGTGCCAGCAGTGAACGGGCCGGGACAGGGCTGAGCAATGAGCAGTTCTTC
clone size: NA; D gene: TRBD1; J gene: TRBJ1-5; CDR3 length: 14; V gene: TRBV2; CDR3 protein: CASRGRQGSQPQHF; CDR3 DNA: TGTGCCAGCAGGGGACGACAGGGAAGTCAGCCCCAGCATTTT